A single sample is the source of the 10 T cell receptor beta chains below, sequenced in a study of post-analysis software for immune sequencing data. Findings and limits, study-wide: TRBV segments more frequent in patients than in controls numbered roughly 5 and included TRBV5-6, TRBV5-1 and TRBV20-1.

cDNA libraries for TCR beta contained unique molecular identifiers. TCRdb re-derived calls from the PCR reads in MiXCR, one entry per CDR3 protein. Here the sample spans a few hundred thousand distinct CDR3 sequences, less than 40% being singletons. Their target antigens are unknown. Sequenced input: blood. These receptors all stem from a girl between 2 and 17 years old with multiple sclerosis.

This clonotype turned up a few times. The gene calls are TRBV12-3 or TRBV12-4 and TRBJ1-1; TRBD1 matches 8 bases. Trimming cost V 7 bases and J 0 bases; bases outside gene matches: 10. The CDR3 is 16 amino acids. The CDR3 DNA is TGTGCCAGCACCCCAGGACAGGGTAGGGTGAACACTGAAGCTTTCTTT. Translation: CASTPGQGRVNTEAFF.

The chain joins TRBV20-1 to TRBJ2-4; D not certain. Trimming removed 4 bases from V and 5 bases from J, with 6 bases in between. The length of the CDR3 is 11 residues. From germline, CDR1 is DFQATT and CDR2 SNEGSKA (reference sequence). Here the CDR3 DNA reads TGCAGTGCTATTGGCCAAAACATTCAGTACTTC. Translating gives CSAIGQNIQYF.

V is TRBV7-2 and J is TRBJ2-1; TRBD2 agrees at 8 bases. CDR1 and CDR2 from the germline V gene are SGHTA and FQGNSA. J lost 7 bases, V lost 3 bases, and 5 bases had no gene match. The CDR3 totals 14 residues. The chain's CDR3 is CASSFAGGGNEQFF. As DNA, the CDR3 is TGTGCCAGCAGCTTTGCGGGGGGCGGGAATGAGCAGTTCTTC. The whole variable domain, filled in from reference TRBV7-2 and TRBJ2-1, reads GAGVSQSPSNKVTEKGKDVELRCDPISGHTALYWYRQSLGQGLEFLIYFQGNSAPDKSGLPSDRFSAERTGGSVSTLTIQRTQQEDSAVYLCASSFAGGGNEQFFGPGTRLTVL.

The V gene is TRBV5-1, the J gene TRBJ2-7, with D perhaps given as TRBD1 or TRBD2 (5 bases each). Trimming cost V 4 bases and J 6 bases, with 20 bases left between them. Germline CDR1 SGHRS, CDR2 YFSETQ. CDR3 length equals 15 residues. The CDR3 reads CASSLTTGTTGEQYF. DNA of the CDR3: TGCGCCAGCAGCCTGACGACCGGGACCACGGGCGAGCAGTACTTC.

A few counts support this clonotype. The CDR3 region is CASSRDGRSTDTQYF. For the CDR3, the DNA is TGTGCCAGCAGCCGGGACGGACGGTCCACAGATACGCAGTATTTT. The chain joins TRBV11-3 to TRBJ2-3; D might be TRBD1 or TRBD2, each matching 5 bases. In germline, CDR1 is SGHNT, CDR2 YENEEA. Between the trimmed V and J ends, which lost 5 bases and 2 bases, there was a span of 14 bases. This CDR3 region has 15 residues. Full variable domain (outside the CDR3, taken from reference TRBV11-3 and TRBJ2-3): EAGVVQSPRYKIIEKKQPVAFWCNPISGHNTLYWYLQNLGQGPELLIRYENEEAVDDSQLPKDRFSAERLKGVDSTLKIQPAELGDSAVYLCASSRDGRSTDTQYFGPGTRLTVL.

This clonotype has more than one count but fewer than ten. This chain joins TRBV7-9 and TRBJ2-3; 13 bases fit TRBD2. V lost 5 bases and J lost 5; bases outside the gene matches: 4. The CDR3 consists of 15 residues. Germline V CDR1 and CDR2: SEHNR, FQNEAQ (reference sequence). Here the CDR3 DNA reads TGTGCCAGCAGCCCGCGACTAGCGGGGGGAGATACGCAGTATTTT. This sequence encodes CASSPRLAGGDTQYF.

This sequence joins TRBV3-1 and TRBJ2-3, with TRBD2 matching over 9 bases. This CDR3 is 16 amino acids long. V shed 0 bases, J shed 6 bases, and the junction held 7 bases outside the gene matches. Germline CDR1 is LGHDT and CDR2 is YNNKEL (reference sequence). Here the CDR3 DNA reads TGTGCCAGCAGCCAAGATAGAGCGGGGGGCTCGGATACGCAGTATTTT. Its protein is CASSQDRAGGSDTQYF.

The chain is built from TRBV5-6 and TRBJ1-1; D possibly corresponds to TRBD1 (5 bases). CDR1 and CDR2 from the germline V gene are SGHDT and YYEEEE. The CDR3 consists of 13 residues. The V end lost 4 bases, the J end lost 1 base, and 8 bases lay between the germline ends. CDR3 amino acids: CASSPRENTEAFF. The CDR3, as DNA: TGTGCCAGCAGCCCCAGGGAGAACACTGAAGCTTTCTTT.

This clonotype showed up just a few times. For the CDR3, the DNA is TGCAGCGTTAAAGGAACGGGTAGGGGGGGCTACACCTTC. This codes for CSVKGTGRGGYTF. This chain joins TRBV29-1 and TRBJ1-2; perhaps TRBD1 as D (6 bases). The CDR3 extends over 13 amino acids. V was pared by 5 bases and J by 8 bases, with 18 bases between. Germline V gives CDR1 SQVTM, CDR2 ANQGSEA.

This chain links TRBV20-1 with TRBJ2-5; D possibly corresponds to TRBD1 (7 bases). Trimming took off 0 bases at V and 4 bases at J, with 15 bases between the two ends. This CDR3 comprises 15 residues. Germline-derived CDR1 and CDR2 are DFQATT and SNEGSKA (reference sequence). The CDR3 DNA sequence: TGCAGTGCTAGAGAGCGGCGGGACAGAGGAGAGACCCAGTACTTC. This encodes CSARERRDRGETQYF.